Each of the 4 T cell receptor beta chains below was sequenced from the same sample in a study of blood T cells in healthy people across ages. With a J-beta primer mix and a sample-barcoded 5' primer, a second PCR ran about 7 to 12 cycles. TCRdb used MiXCR to reprocess the 5' RACE reads, holding one entry per CDR3 protein. Of just over 800,000 distinct CDR3 sequences listed, 60% to 80% are singletons. Sequenced input: blood. These receptors were collected from a man aged 30-40 years in good health.

Points on this clonotype: A read error may explain this, as a much larger clone is one base away. The genes are TRBV3-1 and TRBJ1-4, with D maybe TRBD1 (5 bases). This CDR3 is 17 amino acids long. CDR1 is LGHDT, CDR2 YNNKEL, per germline (reference sequence). The CDR3 region is CASSQDSGGRSNEKQFF. CDR3 DNA: TGTGCCAGCAGCCAAGATTCTGGGGGGAGATCTAATGAAAAACAGTTTTTT.

This clonotype has more than one count but fewer than ten. This chain links TRBV29-1 with TRBJ2-3, with D possibly being TRBD1 (5 bases). Per germline, CDR1 SQVTM and CDR2 ANQGSEA. Trimming stripped 5 bases from V and 0 bases from J, with 12 bases between. This CDR3 spans 14 amino acids. CDR3 bases: TGCAGCGTTCTCCTGGGGCCTAGCACAGATACGCAGTATTTT. It specifies CSVLLGPSTDTQYF.

J is TRBJ1-2 and V is TRBV9; TRBD1 agrees at 7 bases. The V segment lost 3 bases and the J segment 2 bases; nucleotides outside the gene matches: 4. CDR3 length equals 14 residues. Germline V gives CDR1 SGDLS, CDR2 YYNGEE. The CDR3: CASSGQTGNYGYTF. The CDR3 coding sequence is TGTGCCAGCAGCGGGCAGACAGGGAACTATGGCTACACCTTC.

This clonotype was seen only a few times. The V gene is TRBV6-6, the J gene TRBJ2-1, with TRBD1 as a possible D gene (6 bases). There are 15 residues in the CDR3. Germline lookup yields CDR1 MNHNY and CDR2 SVGAGI (reference sequence). Trimming removed 6 bases from V and 2 bases from J, with 14 bases in between. The CDR3 is CASSPDRPTYNEQFF. The CDR3, as DNA: TGTGCCAGCAGCCCCGACAGGCCCACCTACAATGAGCAGTTCTTC.